This entry lists 14 T cell receptor beta chains sequenced from one sample in a study of shared clonotypes between healthy human individuals. Sequencing was performed with immunoSEQ multiplex PCR; in TCRdb, only in-frame clones are kept and a portion is missing. The sample has about 2.1 million clones, about 94% seen once. Naive CD8 cells comprised CD45RO-negative, CCR7-positively selected cells, excluding terminally differentiated effector memory CD45RA+ cells. Sequencing was carried out using naive CD8+ T cells from PBMCs. These receptors all stem from a man aged 18-30 years in good health. Some clones in this sample may be carry-over from other donors' samples.

This clone was counted a few times. The chain employs TRBV7-3 and TRBJ2-2; no clear D gene. The CDR3 is 14 residues long. V dropped 3 bases and J dropped 4 bases, with 9 bases sitting between them. Per germline, CDR1 SGHTA and CDR2 FQGTGA. The CDR3 loop reads CASSFSLSTGELFF. CDR3 sequence (DNA): TGTGCCAGCAGCTTCTCGTTGAGCACCGGGGAGCTGTTTTTT.

The V call is TRBV4-1, the J call TRBJ2-1; D is uncertain. Trimming shortened V by 6 bases and J by 5 bases, and 11 bases separated the two germline ends. There are 13 residues in the CDR3. CDR1 is MGHRA, CDR2 YSYEKL, per germline. This CDR3 reads CASRSGSHNEQFF. The CDR3 nucleotides are TGCGCCAGCAGGTCCGGGTCACACAATGAGCAGTTCTTC.

The V and J genes are TRBV5-4 and TRBJ1-5; no firm D call. The germline V gene encodes CDR1 SGHNT and CDR2 YYREEE (reference sequence). The V gene lost 1 base and the J gene lost 0 bases, with 11 bases spanning the gap. CDR3 length equals 16 residues. The CDR3 sequence: CASSLWTGYSNQPQHF. CDR3 in DNA: TGTGCCAGCAGCTTGTGGACCGGCTATAGCAATCAGCCCCAGCATTTT.

Turning to this clone: The sample contains more than one DNA sequence encoding this CDR3. The chain links TRBV30 to TRBJ1-1; D is ambiguous. CDR1 is GTSNPN, CDR2 SVGIG, per germline (reference sequence). The germline V and J ends were trimmed by 2 bases and 4 bases, with 8 bases remaining between them. This CDR3 region has 12 residues. The CDR3 sequence is CAWSPPSTEAFF. The CDR3 DNA is TGTGCCTGGAGTCCCCCCAGCACTGAAGCTTTCTTT.

A single count supports this clone. The chain has TRBV27 and TRBJ2-7; 8 bases line up with TRBD1. Germline V gives CDR1 MNHEY, CDR2 SMNVEV (reference sequence). This CDR3 region has 15 residues. V shed 3 bases and J 3 bases; nucleotides not matched to a gene: 7. DNA of the CDR3: TGTGCCAGCAGTTTGTGGGCAGGGGGCTTCTACGAGCAGTACTTC. Translating it yields CASSLWAGGFYEQYF.

The J gene is TRBJ2-1, the V gene TRBV4-1; D gene uncertain. The V gene's germline CDR1 is MGHRA and CDR2 YSYEKL. This CDR3 region has 16 residues. V lost 0 bases, J lost 4 bases, and 13 bases lay in between. As DNA, the CDR3 is TGCGCCAGCAGCCAAGACCCAAGGGCCGGTTACAATGAGCAGTTCTTC. Translating it yields CASSQDPRAGYNEQFF.

J is TRBJ2-5 and V is TRBV27, with 10 bases lining up with TRBD2. CDR1 is MNHEY, CDR2 SMNVEV, per germline (reference sequence). Germline trimming cut 4 bases from V and 5 bases from J; bases unmatched to any gene: 10. This CDR3 contains 16 residues. The CDR3 here is CASSYVAGGMGETQYF. CDR3 DNA sequence: TGTGCCAGCAGTTACGTAGCGGGAGGCATGGGGGAGACCCAGTACTTC.

V and J are TRBV9 and TRBJ2-7; TRBD2 aligns across 10 bases. CDR1 is SGDLS and CDR2 is YYNGEE in the germline V gene. The CDR3 spans 16 residues. V shed 3 bases and J 4 bases; nucleotides not matched to a gene: 10. CDR3 coding DNA: TGTGCCAGCAGCGCAGCAGCGCTAGCGGGAGCTTACGAGCAGTACTTC. Its protein is CASSAAALAGAYEQYF.

The chain combines TRBV4-3 with TRBJ1-5; no clear D. V lost 1 base, J lost 5 bases, and 6 bases lay in between. The CDR3 loop spans 13 amino acids. Germline-derived CDR1 and CDR2 are LGHNA and YSLEER. In DNA, the CDR3 is TGCGCCAGCAGCCAAGCGGGGTATCAGCCCCAGCATTTT. Encoded protein: CASSQAGYQPQHF.

The chain has TRBV7-2 and TRBJ2-7; D gene unclear. This CDR3 has 13 residues. Germline V CDR1 and CDR2: SGHTA, FQGNSA. With 1 base removed from V and 5 bases from J, the gap between germline ends came to 9 bases. DNA for the CDR3: TGTGCCAGCAGCTTAGTTGATCGCGACGAGCAGTACTTC. This encodes CASSLVDRDEQYF.

The rearrangement joins TRBV4-2 to TRBJ1-1, with 10 bases aligning to TRBD1. The CDR3 has 18 residues. V lost 3 bases and J lost 8; bases outside the gene matches: 18. CDR1 LGHNA and CDR2 YNFKEQ come from the germline V gene. CDR3 amino acids: CASSHPTDRGLIPDEAFF. The DNA for the CDR3 is TGTGCCAGCAGCCACCCCACCGACAGGGGGCTAATCCCGGACGAAGCTTTCTTT.

The CDR3 coding sequence is TGTGCCAGCAGCTTGGGGCGGGCTCCTTGGACCTATGGCTACACCTTC. This translates into CASSLGRAPWTYGYTF. This chain uses TRBV11-2 with TRBJ1-2, with D possibly being TRBD1 (5 bases). The CDR3 runs to 16 residues. The V end lost 3 bases, the J end lost 4 bases, and 18 bases lay between the germline ends. Germline CDR1 SGHAT, CDR2 FQNNGV.

This clone was observed once. J is TRBJ2-7 and V is TRBV27; 10 nucleotides match TRBD1. The V segment lost 2 bases and the J segment 6 bases; nucleotides outside the gene matches: 7. The CDR3 totals 15 residues. Germline loops: CDR1 MNHEY, CDR2 SMNVEV (reference sequence). The CDR3 reads CASSLTRQGAAEQYF. In nucleotides, the CDR3 is TGTGCCAGCAGTTTAACCCGACAGGGGGCGGCCGAGCAGTACTTC.

This clone was observed once. The gene calls are TRBV6-4 and TRBJ1-1, with TRBD1 matching 7 bases. V was pared by 4 bases and J by 6 bases, with 8 bases of the junction left unmatched. The CDR3 runs 14 residues. Germline V CDR1 and CDR2: MRHNA, SNTAGT. The CDR3 sequence: CASSAVAGGSEAFF. The CDR3 nucleotides are TGTGCCAGCAGTGCAGTGGCAGGGGGGTCTGAAGCTTTCTTT.